This entry lists 25 T cell receptor beta chains sequenced from one sample in a study of CD8 T cells in ankylosing spondylitis. TCRdb independently ran MiXCR on the 5' RACE reads; one entry per CDR3 protein. The repertoire holds around 250,000 distinct CDR3 sequences, with about 10% as singletons. The sample consisted of blood, either unsorted or a sorted T cell fraction (not recorded which). Every receptor here comes from a male donor with ankylosing spondylitis or in good health (not recorded which).

The chain has TRBV9 and TRBJ2-1; D remains ambiguous. Germline lookup yields CDR1 SGDLS and CDR2 YYNGEE. The V and J ends lost 0 bases and 10 bases respectively, with 11 bases between them. This CDR3 spans 13 amino acids. The CDR3 DNA reads as TGTGCCAGCAGCGTAGGGCCCGAGGAAGAGCAGTTCTTC. Amino acid sequence: CASSVGPEEEQFF.

This clonotype was detected many times. This sequence joins TRBV20-1 and TRBJ1-2; D is uncertain. The V gene's germline CDR1 is DFQATT and CDR2 SNEGSKA (reference sequence). Between the trimmed V and J ends, which lost 2 bases and 2 bases, there was a span of 15 bases. This CDR3 has 15 amino acids. The CDR3 nucleotides are TGCAGTGCTAGATGGAGTACAAACTTCAACTATGGCTACACCTTC. Translation: CSARWSTNFNYGYTF.

This clonotype was observed a few times. The V and J genes are TRBV7-9 and TRBJ2-1, with a tentative D call TRBD2 (5 bases). The CDR3 consists of 13 residues. Germline assignment: CDR1 SEHNR and CDR2 FQNEAQ (reference sequence). The V gene lost 3 bases and the J gene lost 10 bases, with 13 bases spanning the gap. CDR3: CASSLRTGREQFF. The CDR3 DNA sequence: TGTGCCAGCAGCTTGCGGACGGGGAGAGAGCAGTTCTTC.

This clonotype was seen a few times. The chain links TRBV14 to TRBJ2-7; D not resolved. V gave up 4 bases and J gave up 1 base, with 11 bases separating them. CDR3 length: 14 amino acids. Per germline, CDR1 SGHDN and CDR2 FVKESK. The CDR3 coding sequence is TGTGCCAGCAGCCGATATACTGGGTCCTACGAGCAGTACTTC. It is translated as CASSRYTGSYEQYF. Complete variable domain (other parts from reference TRBV14 and TRBJ2-7): EAGVTQFPSHSVIEKGQTVTLRCDPISGHDNLYWYRRVMGKEIKFLLHFVKESKQDESGMPNNRFLAERTGGTYSTLKVQPAELEDSGVYFCASSRYTGSYEQYFGPGTRLTVT.

This clonotype occurred a few times. The chain uses TRBV20-1 and TRBJ2-4; no clear D gene. CDR1 and CDR2 from the germline V gene are DFQATT and SNEGSKA (reference sequence). The CDR3 length is 19 residues. With 1 base removed from V and 1 base from J, the gap between germline ends came to 23 bases. CDR3 sequence: CSARVLFPDNPNAKNIQYF. The CDR3, as DNA: TGCAGTGCTAGAGTTCTCTTTCCTGACAACCCCAACGCCAAAAACATTCAGTACTTC.

This clonotype was counted ten times or more. The chain is built from TRBV4-2 and TRBJ1-4; 7 bases fit TRBD1. Germline trimming cut 3 bases from V and 8 bases from J; bases unmatched to any gene: 12. CDR3 length equals 16 residues. CDR1 and CDR2 from the germline V gene are LGHNA and YNFKEQ. This CDR3 is CASSQIPGQRGEKLFF. DNA of the CDR3: TGTGCCAGCAGCCAGATCCCGGGACAGCGGGGAGAAAAACTGTTTTTT.

This chain joins TRBV7-9 and TRBJ2-5; D perhaps matches TRBD2 (6 bases). The CDR3 has 12 residues. CDR1 SEHNR and CDR2 FQNEAQ come from the germline V gene (reference sequence). Trimming pared 5 bases from V and 6 bases from J, leaving 10 bases between. CDR3 amino acids: CASSMEGKTQYF. DNA of the CDR3: TGTGCCAGCAGCATGGAGGGAAAGACCCAGTACTTC.

Many counts were recorded for this clonotype. V is TRBV5-1 and J is TRBJ1-6; tentative D call: TRBD1 (5 bases). The CDR3 is 16 amino acids. The V end lost 3 bases, the J end lost 3 bases, and 13 bases lay between the germline ends. Per the germline V gene, CDR1 is SGHRS and CDR2 is YFSETQ. This chain's CDR3 is CASSWAGERYNSPLHF. The CDR3 DNA reads TGCGCCAGCAGCTGGGCGGGGGAGCGCTATAATTCACCCCTCCACTTT.

This clonotype was detected many times. This chain links TRBV5-1 with TRBJ2-3; weak D call: TRBD2 (6 bases). CDR1 is SGHRS, CDR2 YFSETQ, per germline. V gave up 4 bases and J gave up 2 bases, with 17 bases separating them. The CDR3 length is 16 residues. CDR3: CASSPLPGAITDTQYF. In DNA, the CDR3 is TGCGCCAGCAGCCCCCTCCCGGGAGCCATCACAGATACGCAGTATTTT. Complete variable domain (other parts from reference TRBV5-1 and TRBJ2-3): KAGVTQTPRYLIKTRGQQVTLSCSPISGHRSVSWYQQTPGQGLQFLFEYFSETQRNKGNFPGRFSGRQFSNSRSEMNVSTLELGDSALYLCASSPLPGAITDTQYFGPGTRLTVL.

This clonotype was picked up a small number of times. The chain uses TRBV27 and TRBJ2-3; 7 positions agree with TRBD2. Germline CDR1 and CDR2: MNHEY and SMNVEV (reference sequence). V lost 6 bases, J lost 6 bases, and 3 bases stayed unmatched. The CDR3 sequence is 12 residues long. The CDR3 spells CASSTGGDTQYF. The CDR3 DNA sequence: TGTGCCAGCAGCACCGGGGGGGATACGCAGTATTTT.

The table lists this clonotype with many counts. The J gene is TRBJ2-5, the V gene TRBV5-1; tentative D call: TRBD1 (5 bases). This CDR3 contains 15 residues. Germline assignment: CDR1 SGHRS and CDR2 YFSETQ. V was trimmed by 0 bases and J by 2 bases, leaving 11 bases between them. The CDR3 sequence is CASSLGRDFQETQYF. The CDR3 bases are TGCGCCAGCAGCTTGGGCAGGGATTTTCAAGAGACCCAGTACTTC.

This clonotype has just a few counts. CDR3 coding DNA: TGTGCCAGCAGCTTAGAACAGATACTCTATGGCTACACCTTC. Translated, it gives CASSLEQILYGYTF. The chain carries TRBV11-2 and TRBJ1-2; D remains unclear. The CDR3 covers 14 residues. The germline CDR1 and CDR2 sequences are SGHAT and FQNNGV. V was pared by 0 bases and J by 4 bases, with 9 bases between.

In this sample, this clonotype turned up many times. The chain has TRBV5-1 and TRBJ2-7; D perhaps matches TRBD2 (5 bases). The CDR3 contains 13 residues. Trimming shortened V by 5 bases and J by 0 bases, and 9 bases separated the two germline ends. CDR1 is SGHRS and CDR2 is YFSETQ in the germline V gene. The CDR3, as DNA: TGCGCCAGCAGTCGCGGAGGCTCCTACGAGCAGTACTTC. It yields the protein CASSRGGSYEQYF.

This clonotype was seen ten or more times. V and J are TRBV20-1 and TRBJ2-7; 8 bases are shared with TRBD1. After removal of 0 bases from V and 0 bases from J, the junction contained 1 base not matched to a gene. This CDR3 has 14 residues. Germline V CDR1 and CDR2: DFQATT, SNEGSKA (reference sequence). The CDR3 DNA reads as TGCAGTGCTAGAGATGGACAGGGCTCCTACGAGCAGTACTTC. Translated: CSARDGQGSYEQYF.

This clonotype was found many times. The genes are TRBV12-3 or TRBV12-4 and TRBJ1-5; D ambiguous. V gave up 5 bases and J gave up 5 bases, with 10 bases separating them. The CDR3 has 13 amino acids. The CDR3 coding sequence is TGTGCCAGCAGTATCTCGTCTGATCAGCCCCAGCATTTT. As protein: CASSISSDQPQHF.

This clonotype was recorded at least ten times. The chain combines TRBV20-1 with TRBJ2-7; a weak D match, TRBD2 (6 bases). V lost 0 bases to trimming and J lost 4 bases, with 19 bases between them. Germline CDR1 reads DFQATT; CDR2 reads SNEGSKA (reference sequence). The CDR3 covers 16 residues. In DNA, the CDR3 is TGCAGTGCTAGAGAGCCCCCCCAGGGTAGCGGTTACGAGCAGTACTTC. Its translation: CSAREPPQGSGYEQYF.

The chain is built from TRBV2 and TRBJ2-7, with D perhaps matching TRBD1 (5 bases). This CDR3 region has 15 residues. Trimming took off 2 bases at V and 0 bases at J, with 11 bases between the two ends. Germline CDR1 reads SNHLY; CDR2 reads FYNNEI. The CDR3 nucleotides read TGTGCCAGCAGTGAAAGTCGTGGGGCCTCCTACGAGCAGTACTTC. It yields the protein CASSESRGASYEQYF.

This chain joins TRBV7-9 and TRBJ2-2; TRBD1 might be the D (7 bases). V was shortened by 8 bases and J by 7 bases, with 20 bases between the two germline ends. CDR1 and CDR2 from the germline V gene are SEHNR and FQNEAQ (reference sequence). The CDR3 totals 15 residues. The CDR3: CASFPEGAHGGELFF. Here the CDR3 DNA reads TGTGCCAGCTTTCCGGAGGGGGCGCATGGCGGGGAGCTGTTTTTT.

This clonotype occurred many times. The chain is built from TRBV3-1 and TRBJ2-7; D ambiguous. The CDR3 extends over 15 amino acids. V dropped 1 base and J dropped 0 bases, with 10 bases sitting between them. Germline V gives CDR1 LGHDT, CDR2 YNNKEL (reference sequence). The CDR3 region has the DNA TGTGCCAGCAGCCAAGCTAGAACAGCCTCCTACGAGCAGTACTTC. This codes for CASSQARTASYEQYF.

The chain has TRBV10-3 and TRBJ2-6; 8 nucleotides line up with TRBD1. The germline CDR1 and CDR2 sequences are ENHRY and SYGVKD. This CDR3 comprises 18 residues. Germline trimming cut 2 bases from V and 0 bases from J; bases unmatched to any gene: 6. The DNA for the CDR3 is TGTGCCATCAGTGAGGGGGACAGGCCGAGCTCTGGGGCCAACGTCCTGACTTTC. Residues: CAISEGDRPSSGANVLTF.

This clonotype was counted between two and nine times. CDR3 sequence reads: CASSRTTSGTVYEQYF. The CDR3 DNA follows: TGTGCCAGCAGTAGGACAACCTCTGGGACAGTCTACGAGCAGTACTTC. The V gene is TRBV6-1, the J gene TRBJ2-7; 7 bases agree with TRBD1. Looked up from germline, CDR1 is MNHNS and CDR2 is SASEGT. The CDR3 runs to 16 residues. The V and J ends lost 5 bases and 3 bases, in that order; junction bases with no gene match: 13.

The gene calls are TRBV28 and TRBJ2-5, with unresolved D. The CDR3 runs to 15 residues. V lost 3 bases and J 4 bases, leaving 15 bases between the germline ends. CDR1 is MDHEN, CDR2 SYDVKM, per germline. The CDR3 spells CASSLQIRTTETQYF. For the CDR3, the DNA is TGTGCCAGCAGTTTGCAAATCAGGACCACAGAGACCCAGTACTTC.

As to this clonotype: With a much larger clone just one base away, this may be a read error. V gene TRBV4-2 combines with J gene TRBJ2-1; D may match TRBD1 or TRBD2 (5 bases each). Trimming took 0 bases from V and 9 from J, leaving 18 bases between them. There are 16 residues in the CDR3. The germline V gene has CDR1 LGHNA and CDR2 YNFKEQ. CDR3 in amino acids: CASSQDSDKGPSEQFF. The CDR3 coding sequence is TGTGCCAGCAGCCAAGATTCGGACAAGGGACCAAGTGAGCAGTTCTTC.

With respect to this clonotype: A read error may explain this, as a much larger clone is one base away. The rearrangement links TRBV20-1 to TRBJ1-4; TRBD1 is a possible D gene (5 bases). Germline assignment: CDR1 DFQATT and CDR2 SNEGSKA (reference sequence). This CDR3 contains 13 residues. CDR3 sequence: CSTRAGSGEKLFF. CDR3 nucleotide sequence: TGCAGTACTAGAGCAGGGAGTGGTGAAAAACTGTTTTTT.

Only a few counts were recorded for this clonotype. This chain connects TRBV18 to TRBJ2-5, with TRBD2 identical over 7 bases. Trimming removed 6 bases from V and 3 bases from J; junction bases left unmatched: 19. The CDR3 is 18 amino acids. From germline, CDR1 is KGHSH and CDR2 LQKENI. CDR3 in DNA: TGTGCCAGCTCGCGAAGACCCCTACCGGCGGGAGACAAAGAGACCCAGTACTTC. Translating gives CASSRRPLPAGDKETQYF.